Below, 30 T cell receptor beta chains from the same sample are listed, as sequenced in a study of blood T cell repertoires in COVID-19. The method was immunoSEQ multiplex PCR; TCRdb's version includes in-frame clones alone and lacks a portion of them. The repertoire consists of fewer than 200,000 clones, with roughly 82% occurring once and the leading ten covering roughly 6.4%. Material for sequencing was peripheral blood. Receptor source: a woman aged 40 to 55 with COVID-19, enrolled during active disease.

The CDR3 region is CASSLGRGLGGYTF. CDR3 nucleotide sequence: TGTGCCAGCAGTTTAGGCAGGGGGCTTGGTGGCTACACCTTC. This chain connects TRBV27 to TRBJ1-2; TRBD1 aligns across 8 bases. Germline V CDR1 and CDR2: MNHEY, SMNVEV (reference sequence). J gave up 7 bases and V 2 bases, and 6 bases lay outside the gene matches. The CDR3 is 14 amino acids.

The chain combines TRBV7-9 with TRBJ1-3; TRBD1 might be the D (6 bases). The CDR3 extends over 15 amino acids. Trimming shortened V by 0 bases and J by 2 bases, and 8 bases separated the two germline ends. Germline lookup yields CDR1 SEHNR and CDR2 FQNEAQ (reference sequence). CDR3 loop: CASSLAQGPGNTIYF. DNA for the CDR3: TGTGCCAGCAGCTTAGCGCAGGGGCCTGGAAACACCATATATTTT.

This sequence joins TRBV28 and TRBJ2-4; 8 bases are shared with TRBD2. The length of the CDR3 is 18 residues. V gave up 3 bases and J gave up 2 bases; unmatched junction bases: 12. Germline CDR1 reads MDHEN; CDR2 reads SYDVKM. The chain's CDR3 is CASSFSGGGRRTKNIQYF. The CDR3, as DNA: TGTGCCAGCAGTTTTTCAGGCGGCGGGAGGCGAACCAAAAACATTCAGTACTTC.

The rearrangement uses TRBV29-1 and TRBJ2-2, with D unclear. V lost 4 bases and J 7 bases, leaving 7 bases between the germline ends. Germline V gives CDR1 SQVTM, CDR2 ANQGSEA. The CDR3 sequence is 11 residues long. The CDR3 region is CSVVRSGELFF. For the CDR3, the DNA is TGCAGCGTTGTGCGGAGCGGGGAGCTGTTTTTT.

The chain has TRBV6-5 and TRBJ2-5; maybe TRBD2 (5 bases). CDR1 and CDR2 from the germline V gene are MNHEY and SVGAGI. This CDR3 has 12 residues. V lost 6 bases to trimming and J lost 7 bases, with 12 bases between them. DNA for the CDR3: TGTGCCAGCAGCTTTATTGAGGGGACCCAGTACTTC. This sequence encodes CASSFIEGTQYF.

V is TRBV7-2 and J is TRBJ2-7; D is ambiguous. Germline-derived CDR1 and CDR2 are SGHTA and FQGNSA. With 1 base removed from V and 2 bases from J, the gap between germline ends came to 12 bases. This CDR3 is built from 15 residues. The CDR3 coding sequence is TGTGCCAGCAGCTTAGACGCGACAAGAACCTACGAGCAGTACTTC. Amino acids: CASSLDATRTYEQYF. Supplemented by reference TRBV7-2 and TRBJ2-7, the full variable domain reads GAGVSQSPSNKVTEKGKDVELRCDPISGHTALYWYRQSLGQGLEFLIYFQGNSAPDKSGLPSDRFSAERTGGSVSTLTIQRTQQEDSAVYLCASSLDATRTYEQYFGPGTRLTVT.

The gene calls are TRBV9 and TRBJ1-5; maybe TRBD1 (6 bases). Germline values: CDR1 SGDLS, CDR2 YYNGEE. V lost 0 bases, J lost 4 bases, and 11 bases lay in between. The CDR3 spans 15 residues. CDR3 amino acids: CASSVGGGANQPQHF. The CDR3 DNA follows: TGTGCCAGCAGCGTAGGGGGGGGCGCAAATCAGCCCCAGCATTTT.

This clone was detected only a few times. The V and J genes are TRBV7-5 and TRBJ2-2; the tabulated D call, TRBD1, remains unverified against the DNA. TRBV7-5 corresponds to a pseudogene. The CDR3 consists of 15 residues. The DNA of the CDR3 is TGTGCCAGAAGCTTTGGACACACGAACACCGGGGAGCTGTTTTTT. It codes for CARSFGHTNTGELFF.

The rearrangement joins TRBV27 to TRBJ1-5; TRBD1 might be the D (5 bases). Trimming pared 4 bases from V and 7 bases from J, leaving 17 bases between. The germline gives CDR1 MNHEY, CDR2 SMNVEV (reference sequence). This CDR3 contains 15 residues. CDR3 coding DNA: TGTGCCAGCAGTTCCCAGGGCAGCCTGGGGCAGCCCCAGCATTTT. This translates into CASSSQGSLGQPQHF.

The chain has TRBV10-3 and TRBJ1-5; D not resolved. The CDR3 has 13 residues. V shed 6 bases and J shed 4 bases, with 10 bases lying between them. Germline CDR1 and CDR2: ENHRY and SYGVKD. The CDR3 DNA follows: TGTGCCATCAGACCGGGAGGGAATCAGCCCCAGCATTTT. This gives the protein CAIRPGGNQPQHF.

J is TRBJ2-1 and V is TRBV11-2; 10 nucleotides match TRBD2. V was pared by 5 bases and J by 9 bases, with 7 bases of the junction left unmatched. The CDR3 runs to 14 residues. Per germline, CDR1 SGHAT and CDR2 FQNNGV. CDR3 sequence (DNA): TGTGCCAGCAGCGGGGGGCTAGCGGGGGTTGAGCAGTTCTTC. It yields the protein CASSGGLAGVEQFF.

The gene calls are TRBV5-4 and TRBJ2-5, with no clear D. Germline V CDR1 and CDR2: SGHNT, YYREEE (reference sequence). The V gene lost 4 bases and the J gene lost 0 bases, with 19 bases spanning the gap. The CDR3 is 17 amino acids. This CDR3 is CASSPRQATAHQETQYF. The CDR3 DNA follows: TGTGCCAGCAGCCCGCGCCAGGCGACCGCACACCAAGAGACCCAGTACTTC.

The J gene is TRBJ2-2, the V gene TRBV7-6; no reliable D call. The V end lost 3 bases, the J end lost 4 bases, and 6 bases lay between the germline ends. This CDR3 is built from 13 residues. In germline, CDR1 is SGHVS, CDR2 FNYEAQ. CDR3 nucleotides: TGTGCCAGCAGCTTCACACCCACCGGGGAGCTGTTTTTT. This gives the protein CASSFTPTGELFF.

This clone has a handful of counts. This chain connects TRBV2 to TRBJ2-2; D is perhaps TRBD1 (5 bases). The CDR3 runs to 14 residues. The V gene's germline CDR1 is SNHLY and CDR2 FYNNEI. Trimming shortened V by 4 bases and J by 8 bases, and 14 bases separated the two germline ends. For the CDR3, the DNA is TGTGCCAGCAGTGGAAACTCCAGGGCTGGGGAGCTGTTTTTT. It is translated as CASSGNSRAGELFF.

The count of this clone is one. The CDR3 DNA is TGTGCCAGCAGTTCTTCCAGGGAAGCTGGAAACACCATATATTTT. It codes for CASSSSREAGNTIYF. V is TRBV28 and J is TRBJ1-3, with D possibly matching TRBD1 (5 bases). V was pared by 4 bases and J by 2 bases, with 12 bases between. Germline CDR1 reads MDHEN; CDR2 reads SYDVKM. This CDR3 has 15 amino acids.

This rearrangement joins TRBV20-1 to TRBJ2-1; 12 nucleotides agree with TRBD2. V lost 3 bases, J lost 10 bases, and 10 bases stayed unmatched. The CDR3 spans 15 residues. Germline V gives CDR1 DFQATT, CDR2 SNEGSKA (reference sequence). The chain's CDR3 is CSASHASGGAKEQFF. The CDR3 DNA sequence: TGCAGTGCTAGTCACGCTAGCGGGGGGGCAAAAGAGCAGTTCTTC.

This clone was recorded a few times. This chain links TRBV2 with TRBJ1-1, with 8 bases fitting TRBD1. Trimming at V came to 10 bases and at J to 5 bases, leaving 9 bases not matched to a gene. CDR1 is SNHLY, CDR2 FYNNEI, per germline. This CDR3 spans 13 amino acids. The CDR3 region is CATNPGGGTEAFF. CDR3 nucleotide sequence: TGTGCCACCAACCCAGGGGGCGGAACTGAAGCTTTCTTT.

This clone has ten or more counts. This chain uses TRBV20-1 with TRBJ1-1; D ambiguous. With 6 bases removed from V and 4 bases from J, the gap between germline ends came to 9 bases. Germline-derived CDR1 and CDR2 are DFQATT and SNEGSKA (reference sequence). The CDR3 has 11 amino acids. CDR3 amino acids: CSAKLITEAFF. The CDR3 region has the DNA TGCAGTGCAAAGCTTATCACTGAAGCTTTCTTT.

The chain links TRBV27 to TRBJ2-7, with D possibly TRBD1 on 5 matching bases. The V end lost 5 bases, the J end lost 5 bases, and 10 bases lay between the germline ends. The CDR3 is 12 amino acids. The germline CDR1 and CDR2 sequences are MNHEY and SMNVEV (reference sequence). CDR3 amino acids: CASSVTGNEQYF. CDR3 sequence (DNA): TGTGCCAGCAGTGTAACAGGAAACGAGCAGTACTTC.

The rearrangement joins TRBV28 to TRBJ1-5, with D perhaps matching TRBD1 (5 bases). This CDR3 has 14 amino acids. Germline V lookup: CDR1 MDHEN, CDR2 SYDVKM. The germline V and J ends were trimmed by 5 bases and 4 bases, with 12 bases remaining between them. Written as DNA, the CDR3 is TGTGCCAGCAGTACAATCGACAGAAATCAGCCCCAGCATTTT. It specifies CASSTIDRNQPQHF.

This sequence joins TRBV18 and TRBJ2-1; 11 bases are a match to TRBD2. CDR3 length: 16 residues. The V segment lost 4 bases and the J segment 5 bases; nucleotides outside the gene matches: 7. Germline V gene data show CDR1 as KGHSH and CDR2 as LQKENI. The CDR3 region is CASSLYSGGENNEQFF. CDR3 sequence (DNA): TGTGCCAGCTCACTGTATAGCGGGGGGGAGAACAATGAGCAGTTCTTC.

The chain uses TRBV11-2 and TRBJ2-7, with D unresolved. CDR3 length equals 13 residues. Germline values: CDR1 SGHAT, CDR2 FQNNGV. Deletions cut 5 bases from V and 8 bases from J, with 16 bases between. CDR3 amino acids: CASSPLGRPQQYF. CDR3 bases: TGTGCCAGCAGCCCCCTAGGTCGCCCGCAGCAGTACTTC.

V and J are TRBV6-2 or TRBV6-3 and TRBJ2-5; no reliable D call. Germline V CDR1 and CDR2: MNHEY, SVGEGT. The CDR3 runs 11 residues. V lost 4 bases and J 4 bases, leaving 4 bases between the germline ends. This chain's CDR3 is CASSSGETQYF. CDR3 nucleotide sequence: TGTGCCAGCAGTTCCGGAGAGACCCAGTACTTC.

The V gene is TRBV3-1 (or the pseudogene TRBV3-2), the J gene TRBJ2-3; D is possibly TRBD2 (6 bases). The CDR3 sequence is 17 residues long. V shed 1 base and J shed 8 bases, with 22 bases lying between them. The germline CDR1 and CDR2 sequences are LGHDT and YNNKEL (reference sequence). This chain's CDR3 is CASSQVGGPAGSGTQYF. The CDR3 DNA sequence: TGTGCCAGCAGCCAAGTCGGGGGTCCCGCGGGCAGTGGTACGCAGTATTTT.

The chain recombines TRBV27 with TRBJ2-7, with 8 bases aligning to TRBD1. CDR1 and CDR2 from the germline V gene are MNHEY and SMNVEV (reference sequence). V shed 7 bases, J shed 5 bases, and the junction held 25 bases outside the gene matches. The CDR3 is 19 residues long. DNA of the CDR3: TGTGCCAGCACGGGAGCAGTACACAAATCACAGGGGGTCCCCGACGAGCAGTACGTC. Protein: CASTGAVHKSQGVPDEQYV.

This clone has only one observation. J is TRBJ2-7 and V is TRBV4-1; 7 bases are shared with TRBD1. The ends lost 1 base at V and 4 bases at J; junction bases unmatched: 7. This CDR3 contains 15 residues. CDR1 and CDR2 (germline): MGHRA, YSYEKL. In DNA, the CDR3 is TGCGCCAGCAGCCAAGGGGATAGCAGGGGGTACGAGCAGTACTTC. Protein product: CASSQGDSRGYEQYF.

V gene TRBV6-5 combines with J gene TRBJ2-7; 8 nucleotides line up with TRBD2. Germline loops: CDR1 MNHEY, CDR2 SVGAGI. V was clipped by 10 bases and J by 3 bases; unmatched bases: 11. The CDR3 totals 14 residues. In DNA form, the CDR3 reads TGTGCCACCGGGGGGGGCAGCATAATCTACGAGCAGTACGTC. As protein: CATGGGSIIYEQYV.

This clone has only a few counts. The V call is TRBV9, the J call TRBJ1-2, with D maybe TRBD1 (5 bases). This CDR3 has 14 residues. V shed 4 bases and J shed 2 bases, with 12 bases lying between them. Looked up from germline, CDR1 is SGDLS and CDR2 is YYNGEE. CDR3 residues: CASSTRTGNYGYTF. CDR3 nucleotides: TGTGCCAGCAGCACCCGTACAGGAAACTATGGCTACACCTTC.

The chain combines TRBV10-2 with TRBJ2-2; D might be TRBD2 (7 bases). CDR3 length: 16 residues. Germline CDR1 and CDR2: WSHSY and SAAADI. Trimming cost V 3 bases and J 7 bases, with 18 bases left between them. CDR3 region: CASSDTWGGRIGELFF. The CDR3 nucleotides are TGCGCCAGCAGTGACACGTGGGGGGGCCGGATCGGGGAGCTGTTTTTT.

This clone showed up many times. The V gene is TRBV5-6, the J gene TRBJ1-5; 7 nucleotides align to TRBD1. Per the germline V gene, CDR1 is SGHDT and CDR2 is YYEEEE. The V gene end was trimmed by 2 bases and the J gene end by 6 bases; junction bases not matched to a gene: 5. This CDR3 is 14 amino acids long. The DNA for the CDR3 is TGTGCCAGCAGCTTCAGAACAGGGGCTCAGCCCCAGCATTTT. This gives the protein CASSFRTGAQPQHF.